These 26 T cell receptor beta chains originate from one sample sequenced in a study of blood T cell repertoires in COVID-19. Here immunoSEQ multiplex PCR was the method, and the copy in TCRdb shows in-frame clones only, minus some. The table lists some 220,000 clones, about 85% of them singletons, with around 2.9% in the top ten. The sequencing sample was made of peripheral blood. The receptor source for this set is a man aged 50 or older who had recovered from COVID-19.

The rearrangement links TRBV2 to TRBJ1-2; D is possibly TRBD1 (6 bases). The CDR3 length is 15 residues. With 7 bases removed from V and 0 bases from J, the gap between germline ends came to 15 bases. Looked up from germline, CDR1 is SNHLY and CDR2 is FYNNEI. The CDR3 here is CASNLDSSTNYGYTF. As DNA, the CDR3 is TGTGCCAGCAATCTGGACAGCTCCACTAACTATGGCTACACCTTC.

The CDR3: CASSRQDVTEAFF. As DNA, the CDR3 is TGTGCCAGCAGCCGACAGGATGTCACTGAAGCTTTCTTT. This chain uses TRBV3-1 (or the pseudogene TRBV3-2) with TRBJ1-1; possible D gene TRBD1, 6 bases. Trimming pared 4 bases from V and 4 bases from J, leaving 10 bases between. CDR3 length: 13 residues. Germline V gene sequence: CDR1 LGHDT, CDR2 YNNKEL (reference sequence).

The chain links TRBV5-5 to TRBJ2-4, with TRBD1 matching 9 bases. In germline, CDR1 is SGHKS, CDR2 YYEKEE (reference sequence). V trimming: 6 bases; J trimming: 0 bases; junction bases outside the gene matches: 7. The CDR3 runs to 16 residues. The CDR3 nucleotides are TGTGCCAGCACCCAACAGGGGGCCCTAGCCAAAAACATTCAGTACTTC. Residues: CASTQQGALAKNIQYF.

The chain is built from TRBV27 and TRBJ2-1; TRBD2 matches at 9 bases. The V gene's germline CDR1 is MNHEY and CDR2 SMNVEV (reference sequence). Trimming cost V 8 bases and J 0 bases; bases outside gene matches: 5. This CDR3 spans 15 amino acids. The DNA for the CDR3 is TGTGCCAGCGGATATAGCGGGAGCTCCTACAATGAGCAGTTCTTC. Its protein is CASGYSGSSYNEQFF.

The rearrangement links TRBV5-6 to TRBJ2-7; 10 nucleotides line up with TRBD2. J lost 3 bases, V lost 7 bases, and 13 bases had no gene match. The CDR3 is 16 residues long. Germline values: CDR1 SGHDT, CDR2 YYEEEE. The CDR3 region has the DNA TGTGCCAGCGCTGGGCTAGCGGGAGCTGTCGGCTACGAGCAGTACTTC. It codes for CASAGLAGAVGYEQYF.

V gene TRBV20-1 combines with J gene TRBJ1-5; D not resolved. The germline CDR1 and CDR2 sequences are DFQATT and SNEGSKA (reference sequence). Trimming took off 3 bases at V and 5 bases at J, with 17 bases between the two ends. The CDR3 loop spans 15 amino acids. This chain's CDR3 is CSASEARDRDQPQHF. The CDR3 DNA sequence: TGCAGTGCTAGTGAGGCCCGGGATAGGGATCAGCCCCAGCATTTT.

The chain joins TRBV28 to TRBJ2-6, with a tentative D call TRBD1 (6 bases). CDR1 and CDR2 from the germline V gene are MDHEN and SYDVKM. Trimming took 6 bases from V and 2 from J, leaving 11 bases between them. The CDR3 length is 15 residues. The CDR3 DNA reads TGTGCCAGCAGAACGGACAGAGCTGGGGCCAACGTCCTGACTTTC. This gives the protein CASRTDRAGANVLTF.

This clone was recorded only once. The V and J genes are TRBV20-1 and TRBJ2-7, with TRBD2 identical over 11 bases. CDR3 length: 17 amino acids. Germline CDR1 reads DFQATT; CDR2 reads SNEGSKA (reference sequence). V shed 3 bases and J 0 bases; nucleotides not matched to a gene: 10. This chain's CDR3 is CSASGALAGGLSYEQYF. CDR3 sequence (DNA): TGCAGTGCTAGTGGGGCCCTAGCGGGAGGCCTCTCCTACGAGCAGTACTTC.

The V and J genes are TRBV6-1 and TRBJ2-7, with 11 bases lining up with TRBD2. The CDR3 loop spans 15 amino acids. The ends lost 3 bases at V and 0 bases at J; junction bases unmatched: 1. CDR1 and CDR2 (germline): MNHNS, SASEGT. In DNA, the CDR3 is TGTGCCAGCAGTGAGGGACTAGCGGACTCCTACGAGCAGTACTTC. This sequence encodes CASSEGLADSYEQYF.

This rearrangement joins TRBV21-1 to TRBJ2-2; the D call TRBD2 from the table was never checked on the DNA. TRBV21-1 corresponds to a pseudogene. The length of the CDR3 is 15 residues. For the CDR3, the DNA is TGTGCCAGCAAAACCGGGACTAGCGGCCCCGGGGAGCTGTTTTTT. Amino acid sequence: CASKTGTSGPGELFF.

The genes are TRBV6-6 and TRBJ1-2; a possible D gene is TRBD1 (6 bases). The ends were cut back, 2 bases at V and 8 bases at J, with 12 bases in the middle. This CDR3 has 13 amino acids. The V gene's germline CDR1 is MNHNY and CDR2 SVGAGI (reference sequence). In DNA form, the CDR3 reads TGTGCCAGCAGTTACGAGGGGGTGCGGGGCTACACCTTC. Its protein product is CASSYEGVRGYTF.

The chain combines TRBV27 with TRBJ2-7; tentative D call: TRBD1 (7 bases). This CDR3 spans 15 amino acids. The germline CDR1 and CDR2 sequences are MNHEY and SMNVEV (reference sequence). The germline V and J ends were trimmed by 6 bases and 5 bases, with 20 bases remaining between them. The DNA for the CDR3 is TGTGCCAGCAGCCGCCCCCCCAGGGGGGTACACGAGCAGTACTTC. This translates into CASSRPPRGVHEQYF.

The chain combines TRBV18 with TRBJ2-7, with 8 bases lining up with TRBD1. The CDR3 is 13 residues long. J lost 5 bases, V lost 6 bases, and 6 bases had no gene match. From germline, CDR1 is KGHSH and CDR2 LQKENI. The CDR3 spells CASSLGQGHEQYF. The CDR3, as DNA: TGTGCCAGCTCCCTCGGACAGGGCCACGAGCAGTACTTC.

This clone was detected only once. The genes are TRBV6-5 and TRBJ2-7; D is undetermined. The CDR3 is made up of 16 amino acids. V was shortened by 0 bases and J by 5 bases, with 17 bases between the two germline ends. The V gene's germline CDR1 is MNHEY and CDR2 SVGAGI. The CDR3 reads CASSYSIPPGGNEQYF. The CDR3 bases are TGTGCCAGCAGTTACTCGATTCCTCCGGGTGGAAACGAGCAGTACTTC.

This chain connects TRBV15 to TRBJ1-2; 10 bases line up with TRBD1. This CDR3 spans 16 amino acids. V lost 2 bases to trimming and J lost 5 bases; unmatched junction nucleotides: 8. The germline CDR1 and CDR2 sequences are LNHNV and YYDKDF (reference sequence). CDR3 coding DNA: TGTGCCACCAGCAGATCGGGGGGGACAGGGGATTATGGCTACACCTTC. Protein product: CATSRSGGTGDYGYTF. The whole variable domain, remainder taken from reference TRBV15 and TRBJ1-2, is DAMVIQNPRYQVTQFGKPVTLSCSQTLNHNVMYWYQQKSSQAPKLLFHYYDKDFNNEADTPDNFQSRRPNTSFCFLDIRSPGLGDTAMYLCATSRSGGTGDYGYTFGSGTRLTVV.

The V call is TRBV5-1, the J call TRBJ1-1; 9 nucleotides agree with TRBD1. V lost 2 bases and J lost 5; bases outside the gene matches: 7. CDR1 is SGHRS, CDR2 YFSETQ, per germline. CDR3 length equals 15 residues. In DNA form, the CDR3 reads TGCGCCAGCAGCTTCCCGGACAGGGGAGGGACTGAAGCTTTCTTT. This sequence encodes CASSFPDRGGTEAFF.

The chain is built from TRBV7-2 and TRBJ2-5; D might be TRBD1 (6 bases). The CDR3 extends over 14 amino acids. CDR1 and CDR2 from the germline V gene are SGHTA and FQGNSA. Trimming stripped 6 bases from V and 0 bases from J, with 11 bases between. CDR3 loop: CASSLGQHQETQYF. Written as DNA, the CDR3 is TGTGCCAGCAGTCTCGGACAGCACCAAGAGACCCAGTACTTC.

The chain joins TRBV9 to TRBJ1-4; D is unclear. V shed 4 bases and J shed 0 bases, with 10 bases lying between them. CDR3 size: 15 residues. The germline V gene has CDR1 SGDLS and CDR2 YYNGEE. The CDR3 sequence is CASSFGGSTNEKLFF. The CDR3 DNA reads as TGTGCCAGCAGCTTTGGAGGATCAACTAATGAAAAACTGTTTTTT.

The J gene is TRBJ2-3, the V gene TRBV18; 9 bases map to TRBD1. V shed 6 bases and J 6 bases; nucleotides not matched to a gene: 10. This CDR3 is 15 amino acids long. Germline CDR1 and CDR2: KGHSH and LQKENI. The CDR3 sequence is CASSTNRGRGDTQYF. The CDR3 bases are TGTGCCAGCTCCACTAACAGGGGGCGCGGGGATACGCAGTATTTT.

The chain has TRBV19 and TRBJ1-2; the match to TRBD1 covers 8 bases. V trimming: 7 bases; J trimming: 1 base; junction bases outside the gene matches: 8. The CDR3 is 15 amino acids. From germline, CDR1 is LNHDA and CDR2 SQIVND (reference sequence). CDR3 coding DNA: TGTGCCAGTACCGGGGACAGGAGAAATAACTATGGCTACACCTTC. Translating it yields CASTGDRRNNYGYTF. Together with reference TRBV19 and TRBJ1-2, the CDR3 gives the full variable domain: DGGITQSPKYLFRKEGQNVTLSCEQNLNHDAMYWYRQDPGQGLRLIYYSQIVNDFQKGDIAEGYSVSREKKESFPLTVTSAQKNPTAFYLCASTGDRRNNYGYTFGSGTRLTVV.

The rearrangement links TRBV28 to TRBJ1-2; the match to TRBD1 covers 8 bases. The CDR3 has 15 residues. J was trimmed by 1 base and V by 6 bases; bases with no gene match: 7. Germline CDR1 MDHEN, CDR2 SYDVKM. The CDR3 region has the DNA TGTGCCAGCAGCTCAGACAGGGGAAGTAACTATGGCTACACCTTC. Translating gives CASSSDRGSNYGYTF.

The chain carries TRBV27 and TRBJ2-3; D not certain. Germline CDR1 MNHEY, CDR2 SMNVEV (reference sequence). The V end lost 4 bases, the J end lost 2 bases, and 13 bases lay between the germline ends. This CDR3 is built from 15 residues. The CDR3 nucleotides are TGTGCCAGCAGTTCGACACGGATATCCACAGATACGCAGTATTTT. This encodes CASSSTRISTDTQYF.

The rearrangement joins TRBV5-1 to TRBJ1-2, with 8 bases lining up with TRBD1. The CDR3 is made up of 12 amino acids. Trimming took 4 bases from V and 6 from J; bases not matched to a gene: 2. Germline CDR1 and CDR2: SGHRS and YFSETQ. The CDR3 spells CASSPDRDGYTF. CDR3 bases: TGCGCCAGCAGCCCGGACAGGGATGGCTACACCTTC.

The V and J genes are TRBV10-1 and TRBJ2-5, with 7 bases lining up with TRBD2. Germline loops: CDR1 WNHNN, CDR2 SYGVQD (reference sequence). The trim removed 0 bases at V and 5 bases at J, leaving 9 bases unmatched. The CDR3 sequence is 16 residues long. CDR3 region: CASSESREGSPETQYF. The DNA for the CDR3 is TGCGCCAGCAGTGAGTCTAGGGAGGGATCTCCTGAGACCCAGTACTTC.

The chain links TRBV7-8 to TRBJ2-3; D is possibly TRBD1 (6 bases). The ends were cut back, 4 bases at V and 3 bases at J, with 17 bases in the middle. The CDR3 length is 16 residues. Per germline, CDR1 SGHVS and CDR2 FQNEAQ. The CDR3: CASSSPAGVRTDTQYF. DNA for the CDR3: TGTGCCAGCAGCTCCCCGGCAGGGGTGCGTACAGATACGCAGTATTTT.

The chain carries TRBV6-5 and TRBJ2-7; TRBD1 might be the D (6 bases). V was pared by 2 bases and J by 1 base, with 15 bases between. The germline V gene has CDR1 MNHEY and CDR2 SVGAGI. The CDR3 contains 16 residues. The CDR3 bases are TGTGCCAGCAGTTACAGTGGACAGCAACCATCCTACGAGCAGTACTTC. It is translated as CASSYSGQQPSYEQYF.